This T cell receptor (beta chain) was found in a study of shared clonotypes between healthy human individuals. This clone was seen just once. In germline, CDR1 is SGDLS, CDR2 YYNGEE. The V gene lost 0 bases and the J gene lost 0 bases, with 10 bases spanning the gap. The length of the CDR3 is 16 residues. Generated by immunoSEQ multiplex PCR, the TCRdb table keeps only in-frame clones and is missing some. The data contain approximately 480,000 clones, roughly 85% of them seen just once; the ten biggest clones take up 12%. Sequenced: PBMCs. The receptor's source is a woman between 35 and 50 years old in good health. Some clones in this sample may be carry-over from other donors' samples. The V call is TRBV9, the J call TRBJ1-3; D not certain. The CDR3 protein is CASSVEIGPSGNTIYF. Here the CDR3 DNA reads TGTGCCAGCAGCGTAGAAATTGGGCCCTCTGGAAACACCATATATTTT.